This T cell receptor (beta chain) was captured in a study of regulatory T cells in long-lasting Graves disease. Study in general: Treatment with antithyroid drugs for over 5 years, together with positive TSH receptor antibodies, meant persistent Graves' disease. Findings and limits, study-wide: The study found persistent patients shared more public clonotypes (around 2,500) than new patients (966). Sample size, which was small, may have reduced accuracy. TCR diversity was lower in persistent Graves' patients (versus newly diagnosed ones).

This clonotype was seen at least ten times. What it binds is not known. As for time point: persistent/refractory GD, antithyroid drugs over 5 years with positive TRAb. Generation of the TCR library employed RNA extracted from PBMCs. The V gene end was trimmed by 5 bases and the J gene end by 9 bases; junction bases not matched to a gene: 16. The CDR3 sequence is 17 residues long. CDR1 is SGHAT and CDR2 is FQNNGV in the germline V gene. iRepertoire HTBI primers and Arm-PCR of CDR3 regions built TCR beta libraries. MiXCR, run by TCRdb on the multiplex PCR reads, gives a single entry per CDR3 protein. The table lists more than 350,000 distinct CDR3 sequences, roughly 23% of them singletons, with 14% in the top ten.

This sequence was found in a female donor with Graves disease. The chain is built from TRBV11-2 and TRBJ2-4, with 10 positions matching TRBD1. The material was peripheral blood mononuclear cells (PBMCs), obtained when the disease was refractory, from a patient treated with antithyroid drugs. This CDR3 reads CASSPPGQGPPWGIQYF. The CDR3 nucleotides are TGTGCCAGCAGCCCCCCGGGACAGGGGCCGCCATGGGGCATTCAGTACTTC.